This T cell receptor beta chain was found in a study of T cell repertoires in cytomegalovirus infection. Ten or more counts support this clonotype. TCRdb recomputed calls from the reads with MiXCR, one row per CDR3 protein. The sample holds roughly 230,000 distinct CDR3 sequences, over 9% seen once. The CDR3 totals 13 residues. CDR1 is SGHTA, CDR2 FQGNSA, per germline. The V end lost 5 bases, the J end lost 7 bases, and 13 bases lay between the germline ends. The sequencing input was PBMCs. V usage is TRBV7-2 and J usage is TRBJ2-3; TRBD2 might be the D (5 bases). This TCR derives from a human donor in good health (CMV status not recorded). Some clones in this sample may be carry-over from other donors' samples. CDR3 nucleotides: TGTGCCAGCAGCCAGCCGTGGGAGCATACGCAGTATTTT. Translated, it gives CASSQPWEHTQYF.